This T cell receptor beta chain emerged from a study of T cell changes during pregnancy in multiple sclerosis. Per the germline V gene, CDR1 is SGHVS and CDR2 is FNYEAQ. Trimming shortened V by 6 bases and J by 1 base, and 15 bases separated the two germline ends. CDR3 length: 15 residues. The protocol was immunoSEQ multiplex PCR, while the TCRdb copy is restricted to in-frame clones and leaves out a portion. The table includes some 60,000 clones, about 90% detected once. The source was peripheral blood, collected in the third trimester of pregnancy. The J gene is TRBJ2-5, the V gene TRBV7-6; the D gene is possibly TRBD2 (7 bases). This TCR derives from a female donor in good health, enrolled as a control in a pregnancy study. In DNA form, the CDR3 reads TGTGCCAGCAGGGCGGCGGGGGCCTCCCAAGAGACCCAGTACTTC. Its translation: CASRAAGASQETQYF.